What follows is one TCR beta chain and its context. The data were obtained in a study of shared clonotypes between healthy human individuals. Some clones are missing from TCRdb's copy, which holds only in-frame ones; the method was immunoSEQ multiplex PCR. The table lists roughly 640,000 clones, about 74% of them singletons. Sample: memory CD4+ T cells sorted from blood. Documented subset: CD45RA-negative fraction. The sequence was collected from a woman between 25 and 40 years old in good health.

The CDR3 bases are TGTGCCAGCAGTTCCCCAGGGGGGGCAGGCGGCTACACCTTC. Amino acid sequence: CASSSPGGAGGYTF. The chain couples TRBV28 to TRBJ1-2, with 7 bases aligning to TRBD1. With 4 bases clipped from V and 8 bases from J, the junction kept 10 bases outside the gene matches. The CDR3 has 14 residues. Germline-derived CDR1 and CDR2 are MDHEN and SYDVKM.